This entry is about one TCR beta chain. Its binding antigen is unknown. There are no base qualities to consult, and no much larger clone falls within one base. Trimmed from V: 7 bases; trimmed from J: 1 base; junction bases lacking a gene match: 6. CDR1 and CDR2 are drawn from the germline V gene: SGHVS, FQNEAQ. The CDR3 holds 14 amino acids from the cysteine to the phenylalanine. The CDR3 DNA has 42 bases and is translated from base 1. This sample was taken from a study of CD8+CD57+ T cells in acquired aplastic anemia (dated by TCRdb to 2017 to 2018). For the study in its entirety: On average, sorted CD4+ and CD8+ cells yielded around 3.5 ug of extracted DNA, with a range of 0.2 to 27.4 ug. CD8+CD57+ expansion was defined as frequency above the mean frequency observed in healthy subjects.

The patients picked for sequencing were ones in whom flow cytometry had shown an expansion of CD8+CD57+ cells. Every patient had severe acquired aplastic anemia, diagnosed using the International Study of Aplastic Anemia and Agranulocytosis and Camitta criteria. At the time blood was sampled, none of the patients had received any therapy. The study deep-sequenced TCR repertoires of sorted CD4+ and CD8+ blood T cells from severe aplastic anemia patients and healthy subjects. Patients were enrolled in the USA under clinicaltrials.gov protocols 00001620, 01623167, 00001397, 00071045, 00081523 and 00961064. Ficoll-Paque density gradient centrifugation was used to isolate peripheral blood mononuclear cells. CD4+ and CD8+ T cells were sorted by FACS or magnetic beads before DNA extraction. Profiling of TCR beta VDJ combinations and CDR3 sequences used genomic DNA as the template. An Illumina HiSeq 2000 was used for TCR repertoire sequencing. The study's own analysis went as follows. Repertoires were assessed using TRBV/TRBJ rearrangement plots, CDR3 size and DJ length profiles, and Simpson's diversity index. The most abundant DNA sequence in the deep sequencing data was defined as the immunodominant clone. CDR3 amino acid sequences were checked for sharing between subjects and were compared against published repertoires and the VDJdb database. TCRdb itself trimmed the public reads at Q25 with fastp, ran MiXCR and retained productive beta chains. Rows with one shared CDR3 protein collapse into an entry with the most common genes and DNA. The V and J calls here are based on TCRdb, not the publication. The sample records roughly 170,000 distinct CDR3 sequences, around 50% of which are singletons. The ten largest clones take up over 10% of the sample.

Points the paper makes about the study in general: Some 31 CD8+ CDR3 sequences were shared between patients and controls but appeared highly expressed in patients and within their immunodominant clones. Between patients and healthy controls, no significant difference in CD8+ Simpson's diversity was found (P=0.060).

This clonotype originated in a human donor with aplastic anemia. The chain uses TRBV7-8 and TRBJ2-7; 8 central nucleotides agree with TRBD1. Sequenced: sorted CD4+, CD8+, or CD8+CD57+ T cells (not recorded which) from PBMCs. The bases are TGTGCCAGCACAATGGGACAGGAATCCTACGAGCAGTACTTC. This translates into CASTMGQESYEQYF. Beyond the CDR3, the reference TRBV7-8 and TRBJ2-7 genes provide the residues; the full variable domain reads: GAGVSQSPRYKVAKRGQDVALRCDPISGHVSLFWYQQALGQGPEFLTYFQNEAQLDKSGLPSDRFFAERPEGSVSTLKIQRTQQEDSAVYLCASTMGQESYEQYFGPGTRLTVT.